This TCR beta chain was identified in a study of blood T cell repertoires in COVID-19. Turning to the study itself: Acute-phase and convalescent COVID-19 samples originated in the United States, Italy and Spain. PBMCs, B-cell-depleted T cells, or T cells were the source of the cDNA or gDNA that made up the material.

Original processing notes: How many nucleated cells were present was estimated from reference gene primer amplification. Sequenced by immunoSEQ multiplex PCR; TCRdb stores in-frame clones only, minus some. V and J calls and clone size are as listed in that table; D and trimming were resolved from the DNA. The table lists tens of thousands of clones, approximately 90% of them singletons. The CDR3 extends over 12 amino acids. V lost 3 bases and J lost 6, with 7 bases in between. The germline V gene has CDR1 SGHRS and CDR2 YFSETQ. The source is a man aged 55 to 69 with acute or convalescent COVID-19. Input material: peripheral blood. This rearrangement joins TRBV5-1 to TRBJ2-1; D is undetermined. The CDR3 loop reads CASSYPSNEQFF. CDR3 in DNA: TGCGCCAGCAGCTATCCGTCCAATGAGCAGTTCTTC. The full variable domain, completed using reference TRBV5-1 and TRBJ2-1, is KAGVTQTPRYLIKTRGQQVTLSCSPISGHRSVSWYQQTPGQGLQFLFEYFSETQRNKGNFPGRFSGRQFSNSRSEMNVSTLELGDSALYLCASSYPSNEQFFGPGTRLTVL.